This entry lists 18 T cell receptor beta chains sequenced from one sample in a study of CD8 T cells in Susac syndrome. After extraction with the RNeasy kit, roughly 0.45 to 1 ug of the RNA was reverse transcribed using random hexamers. A single record per CDR3 protein comes from TCRdb applying MiXCR to the immunoSEQ multiplex PCR reads. Of about 180,000 distinct CDR3 sequences listed, 90% to 95% were seen once; the top ten hold approximately 0.099%. The sample comprised CD4+ T cells from PBMCs. Source of these receptors: a human donor with Susac syndrome.

The rearrangement joins TRBV28 to TRBJ1-2, with 8 bases identical to TRBD1. After removal of 3 bases from V and 8 bases from J, the junction contained 5 bases not matched to a gene. The CDR3 extends over 13 amino acids. Germline V gene lookup returns CDR1 MDHEN and CDR2 SYDVKM. CDR3 bases: TGTGCCAGCAGTTTGCTTAGGACAGGGGGCTACACCTTC. Translation gives CASSLLRTGGYTF.

This chain links TRBV7-2 with TRBJ1-3; D unclear. V was clipped by 6 bases and J by 7 bases, with 4 bases between them. The CDR3 is made up of 10 amino acids. The germline V gene has CDR1 SGHTA and CDR2 FQGNSA. CDR3 sequence reads: CASRGNTIYF. CDR3 DNA sequence: TGTGCCAGCAGGGGGAACACCATATATTTT.

The rearrangement links TRBV7-9 to TRBJ2-5; 9 bases align to TRBD1. Looked up from germline, CDR1 is SEHNR and CDR2 is FQNEAQ (reference sequence). Germline trimming cut 5 bases from V and 7 bases from J; bases unmatched to any gene: 8. The CDR3 covers 14 residues. DNA of the CDR3: TGTGCCAGCAGCCCGGGACAGGGCTATGGGACCCAGTACTTC. It is translated as CASSPGQGYGTQYF. Combining the CDR3 with reference TRBV7-9 and TRBJ2-5 gives the whole variable domain DTGVSQNPRHKITKRGQNVTFRCDPISEHNRLYWYRQTLGQGPEFLTYFQNEAQLEKSRLLSDRFSAERPKGSFSTLEIQRTEQGDSAMYLCASSPGQGYGTQYFGPGTRLLVL.

The CDR3 loop is CASSLDRTYGYTF. In DNA form, the CDR3 reads TGTGCCAGCAGTTTGGACAGGACCTATGGCTACACCTTC. The gene calls are TRBV28 and TRBJ1-2; TRBD1 aligns across 7 bases. The CDR3 covers 13 residues. V dropped 3 bases and J dropped 4; count of bases not matched to a gene: 2. CDR1 and CDR2 (germline): MDHEN, SYDVKM.

This sequence joins TRBV18 and TRBJ1-2; TRBD1 might be the D (5 bases). V lost 6 bases and J lost 8, with 16 bases in between. The CDR3 runs to 13 residues. The germline CDR1 and CDR2 sequences are KGHSH and LQKENI. This CDR3 is CASSRGTGRGYTF. The DNA for the CDR3 is TGTGCCAGCTCCCGAGGGACGGGTCGCGGCTACACCTTC.

The V and J genes are TRBV4-2 and TRBJ1-4; D unclear. Germline lookup yields CDR1 LGHNA and CDR2 YNFKEQ. The CDR3 covers 16 residues. V gave up 0 bases and J gave up 5 bases, with 13 bases separating them. The chain's CDR3 is CASSQDRAGENEKLFF. CDR3 DNA: TGTGCCAGCAGCCAAGATAGGGCGGGAGAGAATGAAAAACTGTTTTTT.

The chain recombines TRBV7-2 with TRBJ1-6; possible D gene TRBD1, 5 bases. V was cut by 5 bases and J by 12 bases, with 20 bases left in between. CDR1 is SGHTA and CDR2 is FQGNSA in the germline V gene. This CDR3 is built from 15 residues. The CDR3 loop reads CASSPRGGGIIPLHF. CDR3 nucleotide sequence: TGTGCCAGCAGCCCTCGTGGGGGGGGGATCATACCCCTCCACTTT.

The J gene is TRBJ1-1, the V gene TRBV6-1; D gene ambiguous. This CDR3 region has 13 residues. Trimming left V 5 bases short and J 3 bases short, with 10 bases between. Germline lookup yields CDR1 MNHNS and CDR2 SASEGT. The CDR3 here is CASSRNKDTEAFF. The CDR3 DNA reads as TGTGCCAGCAGTAGGAACAAGGACACTGAAGCTTTCTTT.

The chain is built from TRBV6-5 and TRBJ1-1; D remains ambiguous. The germline gives CDR1 MNHEY, CDR2 SVGAGI. The CDR3 consists of 11 residues. V gave up 4 bases and J gave up 10 bases, with 10 bases separating them. This CDR3 reads CASSSPRTAFF. In nucleotides, the CDR3 is TGTGCCAGCAGTTCCCCCCGTACAGCTTTCTTT.

The chain uses TRBV5-1 and TRBJ2-1, with D perhaps assigned TRBD1 or TRBD2 (5 bases each). With 6 bases removed from V and 6 bases from J, the gap between germline ends came to 22 bases. The CDR3 is 16 residues long. Germline V gene sequence: CDR1 SGHRS, CDR2 YFSETQ. The CDR3 protein is CASMPPLGTQLNEQFF. The CDR3 DNA reads TGCGCCAGCATGCCCCCCCTCGGGACCCAGCTCAATGAGCAGTTCTTC.

The rearrangement joins TRBV5-1 to TRBJ2-5; 7 nucleotides align to TRBD2. The CDR3 covers 15 residues. V shed 3 bases, J shed 1 base, and the junction held 6 bases outside the gene matches. Germline V CDR1 and CDR2: SGHRS, YFSETQ. The DNA for the CDR3 is TGCGCCAGCAGCTCACTAGCGACCACCCAAGAGACCCAGTACTTC. Translating it yields CASSSLATTQETQYF.

This chain connects TRBV6-6 to TRBJ2-5; possible D gene TRBD2, 5 bases. Germline V CDR1 and CDR2: MNHNY, SVGAGI (reference sequence). V was cut by 5 bases and J by 5 bases, with 15 bases left in between. This CDR3 has 14 residues. CDR3 DNA: TGTGCCAGCAGTCCGGCGGGCTTAGTTGAGACCCAGTACTTC. This encodes CASSPAGLVETQYF.

This chain links TRBV28 with TRBJ1-2, with 8 bases matching TRBD1. The CDR3 is 14 residues long. Germline CDR1 reads MDHEN; CDR2 reads SYDVKM. The J segment lost 3 bases and the V segment lost 3 bases, leaving 3 bases of the junction unmatched. Here the CDR3 reads CASSLDRAHYGYTF. DNA of the CDR3: TGTGCCAGCAGTTTGGACAGGGCGCACTATGGCTACACCTTC.

This clonotype was counted a single time. The chain couples TRBV4-2 to TRBJ2-7; the D gene could be TRBD1 or TRBD2 (5 bases each). Trimming took off 0 bases at V and 1 base at J, with 16 bases between the two ends. This CDR3 is built from 17 residues. The V gene's germline CDR1 is LGHNA and CDR2 YNFKEQ. The CDR3 DNA follows: TGTGCCAGCAGCCAAGACTTATCCCACAGGACTTCCTACGAGCAGTACTTC. It specifies CASSQDLSHRTSYEQYF.

V and J are TRBV11-2 and TRBJ2-1; D possibly corresponds to TRBD2 (6 bases). The CDR3 loop spans 13 amino acids. Germline assignment: CDR1 SGHAT and CDR2 FQNNGV. V dropped 2 bases and J dropped 7 bases, with 9 bases sitting between them. In nucleotides, the CDR3 is TGTGCCAGCAGCTTAAGTGGGGGGAATGAGCAGTTCTTC. Translation: CASSLSGGNEQFF.

This clonotype was seen just once. V and J are TRBV20-1 and TRBJ2-1; the D gene is possibly TRBD2 (5 bases). V lost 0 bases, J lost 5 bases, and 17 bases lay in between. The V gene's germline CDR1 is DFQATT and CDR2 SNEGSKA (reference sequence). This CDR3 region has 16 residues. CDR3 DNA sequence: TGCAGTGCTAGAGAATTCGGCCAGCGGAGACACAATGAGCAGTTCTTC. This sequence encodes CSAREFGQRRHNEQFF.

The V gene is TRBV15, the J gene TRBJ1-6, with 11 positions matching TRBD1. Germline assignment: CDR1 LNHNV and CDR2 YYDKDF (reference sequence). This CDR3 contains 15 residues. Trimming at V came to 2 bases and at J to 10 bases, leaving 4 bases not matched to a gene. The CDR3 region is CATSRRGQGVSPLHF. The CDR3 coding sequence is TGTGCCACCAGCAGAAGGGGACAGGGGGTGTCACCCCTCCACTTT. The complete variable domain, with remaining parts taken from reference TRBV15 and TRBJ1-6, reads DAMVIQNPRYQVTQFGKPVTLSCSQTLNHNVMYWYQQKSSQAPKLLFHYYDKDFNNEADTPDNFQSRRPNTSFCFLDIRSPGLGDTAMYLCATSRRGQGVSPLHFGNGTRLTVT.

The chain employs TRBV5-6 and TRBJ2-2; possible D gene TRBD2, 6 bases. The length of the CDR3 is 16 residues. Germline lookup yields CDR1 SGHDT and CDR2 YYEEEE. Trimming shortened V by 4 bases and J by 3 bases, and 16 bases separated the two germline ends. In nucleotides, the CDR3 is TGTGCCAGCAGCCGTCCCCGGGACTTGTACACCGGGGAGCTGTTTTTT. Its protein is CASSRPRDLYTGELFF.